This T cell receptor (beta chain) comes out of a study of CXCR3-negative and CXCR3-positive naive CD8 T cells. UMI-labeled 5' RACE TRB cDNA libraries were prepared from the cells. One entry per CDR3 protein, without DNA, is what TCRdb gives after re-calling the 5' RACE reads. The sample includes around 34,000 distinct CDR3 sequences. Study-wide findings and caveats: TRBV-TRBJ usage was similar across naive CXCR3 subsets but distinct in memory cells.

Comments on this clonotype: Antigen specificity is unknown.

This CDR3 contains 14 residues. CDR1 is LNHDA and CDR2 is SQIVND in the germline V gene (reference sequence). The sequenced material came from memory CD8+ T cells from blood. The receptor's source is a human donor in good health. Some clones in this sample may be carry-over from other donors' samples. The rearrangement joins TRBV19 to TRBJ2-1; the TRBD1 assignment by TCRdb is unverifiable without DNA. CDR3 sequence: CASSIAGAANEQFF.